This T cell receptor (beta chain) was obtained from a study of blood T cell repertoires in COVID-19. Turning to the study itself: PBMCs, B-cell-depleted T cells, or T cells provided the cDNA or gDNA that made up the material.

Germline CDR1 is PRHDT and CDR2 is FYEKMQ (reference sequence). There are 12 residues in the CDR3. V was clipped by 0 bases and J by 6 bases, with 5 bases between them. Sequencing was performed with immunoSEQ multiplex PCR; in TCRdb, only in-frame clones are kept and a portion is missing. The sample lists almost 350,000 clones, roughly nine tenths occurring once. The Seattle patients joined while their infection was active and were tracked longitudinally afterward. This clonotype was sampled from a woman in her fifties or sixties with COVID-19, enrolled during active disease. V is TRBV13 and J is TRBJ1-2; D is unclear. The sample was peripheral blood. Here the CDR3 DNA reads TGTGCCAGCAGCTTAGGTAGAAATGGCTACACCTTC. It translates to CASSLGRNGYTF.